Here is one TCR beta chain with its context. Its antigen is not identified. Profiled with immunoSEQ multiplex PCR; TCRdb holds only in-frame clones, not every one. The sample has over 100,000 clones, 90% to 95% seen once; the top ten hold 1.6%. The entry originates in a study of T cell responses to AZD1222 COVID-19 vaccine. Background on the study: Timing groups of about 4 and about 12 weeks for second doses were pooled. Overall study results and limits: Baseline seropositivity occurred in only a handful of AZD1222 recipients. Targets within unmutated variant regions were reportedly found for nearly half of spike-specific TCRs.

The sequences come from peripheral blood, collected on day 0 of AZD1222 vaccination. The sequence came from an adult in good health.

The CDR3 DNA reads as TGTGCCAGCAGCCAGGCTAAACAGGGGGGCTATGGCTACACCTTC. Its translation: CASSQAKQGGYGYTF. V and J are TRBV3-1 (or the pseudogene TRBV3-2) and TRBJ1-2, with 8 bases aligning to TRBD1. V shed 3 bases, J shed 4 bases, and the junction held 7 bases outside the gene matches. Per the germline V gene, CDR1 is LGHDT and CDR2 is YNNKEL (reference sequence). The CDR3 runs to 15 residues.